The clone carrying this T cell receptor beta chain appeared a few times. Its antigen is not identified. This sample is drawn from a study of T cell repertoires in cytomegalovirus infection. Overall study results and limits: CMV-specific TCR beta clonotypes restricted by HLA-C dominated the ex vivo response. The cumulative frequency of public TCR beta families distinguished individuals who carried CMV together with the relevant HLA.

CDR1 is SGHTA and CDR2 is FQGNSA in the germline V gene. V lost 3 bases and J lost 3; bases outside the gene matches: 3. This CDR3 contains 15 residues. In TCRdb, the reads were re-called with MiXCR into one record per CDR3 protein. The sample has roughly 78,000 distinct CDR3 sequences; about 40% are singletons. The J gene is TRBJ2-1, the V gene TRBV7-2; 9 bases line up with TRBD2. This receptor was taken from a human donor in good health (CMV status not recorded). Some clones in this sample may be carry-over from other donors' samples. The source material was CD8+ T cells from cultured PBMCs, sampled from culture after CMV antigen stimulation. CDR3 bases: TGTGCCAGCAGCTTTCTAGCGGGGAACTACAATGAGCAGTTCTTC. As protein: CASSFLAGNYNEQFF.